This entry features one T cell receptor (beta chain) sequence. No antigen is known for it. Given the absence of the conserved phenylalanine or tryptophan at the CDR3 end, a read error is likely. The DNA is left out, because the CDR3 cannot be placed on it with certainty; the CDR3 is given as TCRdb lists it. The donors were 40 or so Caucasian individuals from Russia, aged about 6 to 95 years, who were systemically healthy. About 9.8 milliliters of peripheral blood were drawn from each donor into EDTA-treated Vacutainer tubes. Ficoll-Paque density-gradient centrifugation was used to isolate PBMCs, with at least 6.5 million per sample. Trizol reagent was used to extract total RNA from the PBMCs, yielding at least 5 micrograms per sample. Naive CD45RAhigh/CD27high T cell percentages were measured by flow cytometry on a PBMC aliquot from every donor. The data belong to a study of blood T cells in healthy people across ages (dated by TCRdb to between 2014 and 2017). Broadly, across the study: In model experiments, template switching captured about one uniquely barcoded TCR beta cDNA molecule for every two T cells. The study measured age-related changes in TCR beta repertoire diversity using deep sequencing normalized with unique cDNA molecular identifiers. Donors were grouped into four age groups: young (average roughly 15 years), middle-aged (39), aged (roughly 62) and long-lived (approximately 75). To avoid experimental bias, donors of different ages were spread randomly across the sequencing lanes. For two donors (one aged 18 to 30 and one aged 80 or older), the study analyzed two additional independent replicas of 1 million unique cDNA reads from the same blood draw.

General findings and caveats noted by the study authors: Because profiling used bulk unsorted PBMCs, naive and antigen-experienced compartments could not be compared conclusively. The percentage of naive T cells measured by flow cytometry correlated strongly with observed TCR beta diversity. Because the CMV infection status of the donors was unknown, age-related changes in expanded clonotypes may potentially have been confounded. Estimates of total diversity based on one million sequenced T cells were considered lower bounds and underestimates. Compared with the aged group, more naive CD4+ T cells, fewer expanded clones and increased TCR diversity were shown by the long-lived group, suggesting age selection. Observed TCR beta diversity per million T cells fell roughly linearly with age, and a significant reduction was already apparent by age around 39.

The receptor library was made with 5' RACE. Sequencer: Illumina HiSeq 2500. A second PCR of about 7 to 12 cycles was performed with a sample-barcoded 5' primer and a J-beta primer mix. A unique molecular identifier was introduced onto each TCR beta cDNA molecule by a template-switch 5' adaptor carrying 12 random nucleotides. At least 2.5 million CDR3-containing paired-end reads were obtained from each sample. First-strand cDNA was synthesized from all RNA with the Mint cDNA synthesis kit, primed by a TRBC-specific oligonucleotide. Following uracil-DNA glycosylase treatment, a first 18-cycle PCR with universal primers M1SS and BC2_uni_R was performed on all cDNA. In the authors' own workflow: For normalization, 1 million high-quality reads, each with a distinct molecular identifier, were randomly selected from each sample. Reads sharing molecular identifiers were discarded rather than binned into consensus sequences. MiTCR, set to a Q25 quality threshold and the strictest error-elimination algorithm, was used for CDR3 identification, clonotype clustering and error correction. A nonparametric unseen species model using Euler transformation provided a lower-bound estimate of total TCR beta diversity. TCRdb applied fastp at Q25 and MiXCR to the public reads, then kept only in-frame beta chains. Every entry covers one CDR3 protein and lists the most common genes and DNA from its rows. The authors' filters were not applied to this entry. The table for this sample lists about 1,500,000 distinct CDR3 sequences; around 39% of them were counted only once. The ten most abundant clones make up 6.5% to 10% of the sample.

The sample consisted of blood. This receptor was taken from a woman in her late teens or twenties in good health.

The CDR3: CASSLASGSYNERFL. The chain joins TRBV5-1 to TRBJ2-1. The germline V gene encodes CDR1 SGHRS and CDR2 YFSETQ. With termini counted, the CDR3 has 15 amino acids.